One and the same sample provided the 7 T cell receptor beta chains below, sequenced in a study of cytomegalovirus exposure and HLA in healthy donors. The PCR ran on 60 Vbeta and 13 Jbeta primers. Repertoires were generated with immunoSEQ multiplex PCR, while TCRdb's copy carries only in-frame clones and drops some. The table lists about 200,000 clones, over 65% of them singletons. The sample consisted of PBMCs. The receptors here all came from a boy younger than 10 in good health and CMV-seronegative.

This chain links TRBV5-8 with TRBJ2-3; TRBD2 agrees at 13 bases. Germline CDR1 and CDR2: SGHTS and YDEGEE. The CDR3 is 16 amino acids. After removal of 5 bases from V and 6 bases from J, the junction contained 9 bases not matched to a gene. CDR3 DNA: TGTGCCAGCAGTCACCAACTAGCGGGGGGGCTGGATACGCAGTATTTT. This sequence encodes CASSHQLAGGLDTQYF.

The V call is TRBV2, the J call TRBJ1-2; 9 positions match TRBD1. The CDR3 has 18 amino acids. V lost 8 bases to trimming and J lost 0 bases; unmatched junction nucleotides: 16. CDR1 and CDR2 from the germline V gene are SNHLY and FYNNEI. The DNA for the CDR3 is TGTGCCAGCTCCACTAGGCCGGGACAGGGAAGAGCTAACTATGGCTACACCTTC. It codes for CASSTRPGQGRANYGYTF.

This clone is a singleton in its sample. This sample includes further DNA sequences coding for the same CDR3. The V and J genes are TRBV6-5 and TRBJ1-1; 7 bases match TRBD1. The CDR3 is 14 amino acids. Trimming at V came to 2 bases and at J to 2 bases, leaving 2 bases not matched to a gene. The germline V gene encodes CDR1 MNHEY and CDR2 SVGAGI. CDR3 in amino acids: CASSYRGLNTEAFF. CDR3 sequence (DNA): TGTGCCAGCAGTTACAGGGGGCTCAACACTGAAGCTTTCTTT.

This clone showed up just once. V gene TRBV29-1 combines with J gene TRBJ1-4; D unclear. The CDR3 spans 14 residues. V lost 6 bases, J lost 6 bases, and 17 bases lay in between. The germline gives CDR1 SQVTM, CDR2 ANQGSEA. The CDR3 region is CSVKYGSLDEKLFF. The DNA of the CDR3 is TGCAGCGTAAAATACGGGTCCCTGGATGAAAAACTGTTTTTT.

The J gene is TRBJ1-4, the V gene TRBV6-5, with D perhaps matching TRBD1 (5 bases). The CDR3 contains 15 residues. Germline CDR1 is MNHEY and CDR2 is SVGAGI. Trimming took off 2 bases at V and 0 bases at J, with 7 bases between the two ends. In nucleotides, the CDR3 is TGTGCCAGCAGTTACGCCAGGGCAACTAATGAAAAACTGTTTTTT. Translated: CASSYARATNEKLFF.

This clone was seen a few times. This chain joins TRBV7-2 and TRBJ1-2, with D unclear. CDR1 is SGHTA, CDR2 FQGNSA, per germline. CDR3 length: 13 amino acids. V lost 5 bases, J lost 7 bases, and 14 bases lay in between. The CDR3 here is CASSQGFAGGYTF. The CDR3 coding sequence is TGTGCCAGCAGCCAAGGGTTTGCGGGTGGCTACACCTTC.

A remark on this clone: The sample holds other DNA sequences that translate to the same CDR3. This chain uses TRBV4-3 with TRBJ2-2, with D perhaps TRBD1 (5 bases). The CDR3 length is 15 residues. Germline V gene data show CDR1 as LGHNA and CDR2 as YSLEER. Trimming stripped 1 base from V and 4 bases from J, with 10 bases between. CDR3 DNA: TGCGCCAGCAGCCAAGGGGGCGTAGTCACCGGGGAGCTGTTTTTT. This translates into CASSQGGVVTGELFF.